This T cell receptor (beta chain) derives from a study of T cells in Graves' hyperthyroidism and ophthalmopathy. Ten or more counts support this clonotype. Antigen unknown. Regarding the study as a whole: In validation, the model predicted ophthalmopathy. These predictions came a median approximately six months before onset.

Germline CDR1 and CDR2: SEHNR and FQNEAQ (reference sequence). There are 16 residues in the CDR3. Between the trimmed V and J ends, which lost 5 bases and 4 bases, there was a span of 18 bases. Reasons for excluding patients were uncontrolled infection, other autoimmune disease, pregnancy or lactation. The diagnostic basis comprised clinical symptoms, serum thyroxine and TRAb, thyroid ultrasound and orbital computed tomography. What was amplified from RNA transcripts were TCR beta CDR3 regions. Researchers ran a first-round RT-PCR on the TCR CDR3 using the HTBI primer set. MiXCR, run by TCRdb on the multiplex PCR reads, gives a single entry per CDR3 protein. The repertoire holds some 600,000 distinct CDR3 sequences, with about 15% as singletons.

This receptor was obtained from a woman aged 30 to 39 with Graves' hyperthyroidism that later progressed to Graves' ophthalmopathy. The sequenced sample was blood. V is TRBV7-9 and J is TRBJ2-1; D unclear. The CDR3 sequence is CASSPPQAVPYNEQFF. The CDR3 coding sequence is TGTGCCAGCAGCCCTCCCCAGGCAGTGCCTTACAATGAGCAGTTCTTC.